The 28 T cell receptor beta chains below all came from one sample that was sequenced in a study of OX40 agonist ivuxolimab in advanced cancers. The method was immunoSEQ multiplex PCR; TCRdb's version includes in-frame clones alone and lacks a portion of them. The table has 70,000 or so clones, 88% seen once. Specimen: CD4+ or CD8+ T cells sorted from blood, collected in a trial of the OX40 agonist ivuxolimab. These receptor sequences come from an adult with an advanced solid tumor such as melanoma, head and neck, liver or kidney cancer.

J is TRBJ1-5 and V is TRBV30; 7 positions agree with TRBD1. Germline V gene lookup returns CDR1 GTSNPN and CDR2 SVGIG (reference sequence). This CDR3 has 20 residues. With V trimmed by 0 bases and J by 0 bases, 17 bases remained unmatched. CDR3 amino acids: CAWSVQAAGQEWYSNQPQHF. Written as DNA, the CDR3 is TGTGCCTGGAGTGTACAGGCGGCCGGACAGGAGTGGTATAGCAATCAGCCCCAGCATTTT.

This chain uses TRBV28 with TRBJ2-5, with 11 bases matching TRBD2. The V gene end was trimmed by 7 bases and the J gene end by 5 bases; junction bases not matched to a gene: 24. The CDR3 is 20 residues long. Germline CDR1 and CDR2: MDHEN and SYDVKM. The CDR3 is CASTSSGVLQTGLADETQYF. The CDR3, as DNA: TGTGCCAGCACGTCAAGTGGTGTACTCCAAACGGGACTAGCGGACGAGACCCAGTACTTC.

This clone was seen more than once but under ten times. This chain connects TRBV5-1 to TRBJ1-2, with D perhaps TRBD1 (6 bases). Germline loops: CDR1 SGHRS, CDR2 YFSETQ. The V and J ends lost 7 bases and 2 bases respectively, with 12 bases between them. CDR3 length: 13 amino acids. The CDR3 DNA reads as TGCGCCAGCCGATACAGGGCCAACTATGGCTACACCTTC. It yields the protein CASRYRANYGYTF.

The chain is built from TRBV7-9 and TRBJ2-1; 7 nucleotides line up with TRBD1. There are 15 residues in the CDR3. V was pared by 4 bases and J by 4 bases, with 7 bases of the junction left unmatched. Germline CDR1 is SEHNR and CDR2 is FQNEAQ (reference sequence). The CDR3 protein is CASSYRQGVYNEQFF. CDR3 nucleotides: TGTGCCAGCAGCTATCGACAGGGTGTGTACAATGAGCAGTTCTTC. The full variable domain, its missing parts supplied by reference TRBV7-9 and TRBJ2-1, is DTGVSQNPRHKITKRGQNVTFRCDPISEHNRLYWYRQTLGQGPEFLTYFQNEAQLEKSRLLSDRFSAERPKGSFSTLEIQRTEQGDSAMYLCASSYRQGVYNEQFFGPGTRLTVL.

The chain couples TRBV28 to TRBJ2-7, with D perhaps assigned TRBD1 or TRBD2 (5 bases each). CDR1 is MDHEN, CDR2 SYDVKM, per germline. CDR3 size: 14 residues. Trimming pared 6 bases from V and 3 bases from J, leaving 15 bases between. CDR3 sequence: CASRSPGRNYEQYF. Here the CDR3 DNA reads TGTGCCAGCAGGTCACCGGGACGTAACTACGAGCAGTACTTC.

V usage is TRBV11-2 and J usage is TRBJ1-1; 8 positions agree with TRBD1. Germline V CDR1 and CDR2: SGHAT, FQNNGV. The V segment lost 0 bases and the J segment 6 bases; nucleotides outside the gene matches: 6. The CDR3 runs to 15 residues. The CDR3 is CASSLDRGRGPEAFF. CDR3 nucleotides: TGTGCCAGCAGCTTAGATAGGGGCAGGGGGCCTGAAGCTTTCTTT. The variable domain in full, with the rest retrieved from reference TRBV11-2 and TRBJ1-1, is EAGVAQSPRYKIIEKRQSVAFWCNPISGHATLYWYQQILGQGPKLLIQFQNNGVVDDSQLPKDRFSAERLKGVDSTLKIQPAKLEDSAVYLCASSLDRGRGPEAFFGQGTRLTVV.

CDR3 nucleotide sequence: TGTGCCTGGAGGGGTAGGTATAGCAATCAGCCCCAGCATTTT. It is translated as CAWRGRYSNQPQHF. The chain employs TRBV30 and TRBJ1-5; D gene uncertain. The germline CDR1 and CDR2 sequences are GTSNPN and SVGIG (reference sequence). The germline V and J ends were trimmed by 3 bases and 0 bases, with 9 bases remaining between them. The CDR3 has 14 amino acids.

The chain couples TRBV28 to TRBJ2-2, with 7 bases matching TRBD1. Per germline, CDR1 MDHEN and CDR2 SYDVKM. The ends lost 6 bases at V and 2 bases at J; junction bases unmatched: 12. The CDR3 has 17 amino acids. The CDR3 reads CASSPAQRGPNTGELFF. The CDR3 bases are TGTGCCAGCAGCCCAGCCCAAAGGGGGCCCAACACCGGGGAGCTGTTTTTT.

The CDR3 reads CASSLGTDLGYGYTF. CDR3 DNA: TGTGCCAGCAGCTTGGGGACAGACCTCGGCTATGGCTACACCTTC. The V and J genes are TRBV5-8 and TRBJ1-2; perhaps TRBD1 as D (6 bases). Germline V gives CDR1 SGHTS, CDR2 YDEGEE. Trimming left V 0 bases short and J 4 bases short, with 13 bases between. The CDR3 consists of 15 residues.

The chain couples TRBV30 to TRBJ2-7, with D possibly being TRBD2 (6 bases). V dropped 2 bases and J dropped 3 bases, with 17 bases sitting between them. Germline V CDR1 and CDR2: GTSNPN, SVGIG (reference sequence). The CDR3 is 15 amino acids. The CDR3 loop is CAWSYSAGVVYEQYF. DNA of the CDR3: TGTGCCTGGAGTTACTCAGCGGGCGTCGTCTACGAGCAGTACTTC.

V gene TRBV6-5 combines with J gene TRBJ1-1, with D perhaps matching TRBD1 (5 bases). The ends were cut back, 0 bases at V and 4 bases at J, with 15 bases in the middle. Germline-derived CDR1 and CDR2 are MNHEY and SVGAGI. This CDR3 has 16 residues. As DNA, the CDR3 is TGTGCCAGCAGTTACTCGATTGGTCAGGGAGGCACTGAAGCTTTCTTT. This encodes CASSYSIGQGGTEAFF.

The gene calls are TRBV19 and TRBJ2-3; 7 nucleotides match TRBD2. With V trimmed by 1 base and J by 0 bases, 10 bases remained unmatched. The V gene's germline CDR1 is LNHDA and CDR2 SQIVND (reference sequence). CDR3 size: 18 residues. CDR3 sequence reads: CASSIVLAGETSTDTQYF. CDR3 sequence (DNA): TGTGCCAGTAGTATAGTTTTGGCGGGAGAGACTAGCACAGATACGCAGTATTTT.

The V and J genes are TRBV30 and TRBJ1-2, with D uncertain. CDR3 size: 12 residues. Trimming took off 3 bases at V and 1 base at J, with 6 bases between the two ends. Germline V gene sequence: CDR1 GTSNPN, CDR2 SVGIG (reference sequence). CDR3 in amino acids: CAWRTVNYGYTF. The CDR3 DNA reads TGTGCCTGGAGGACGGTTAACTATGGCTACACCTTC.

The V call is TRBV9, the J call TRBJ2-1; TRBD2 matches 12 bases. CDR3 length equals 16 residues. J lost 5 bases, V lost 4 bases, and 7 bases had no gene match. CDR1 is SGDLS, CDR2 YYNGEE, per germline. CDR3 sequence: CASSKRTSGANNEQFF. The CDR3 coding sequence is TGTGCCAGCAGCAAGCGGACTAGCGGGGCGAACAATGAGCAGTTCTTC.

The chain combines TRBV12-5 with TRBJ2-5; TRBD1 might be the D (6 bases). Germline CDR1 LGHNT, CDR2 FRNRAP. CDR3 length: 15 amino acids. V dropped 2 bases and J dropped 5 bases, with 15 bases sitting between them. This CDR3 is CASGLSQGWMETQYF. In nucleotides, the CDR3 is TGTGCTAGTGGTTTGAGTCAGGGGTGGATGGAGACCCAGTACTTC.

In the case of this clone: Germline and junction disagree at one end, which may indicate a read error. Other DNA sequences in the sample encode the same CDR3. The rearrangement links TRBV14 to TRBJ2-7; D remains unclear. The length of the CDR3 is 12 residues. Looked up from germline, CDR1 is SGHDN and CDR2 is FVKESK. The CDR3 reads CASSQVEYEQYF. The CDR3 coding sequence is TGCGCCAGCAGCCAAGTTGAATACGAGCAGTACTTC. The complete variable domain, with remaining parts taken from reference TRBV14 and TRBJ2-7, reads EAGVTQFPSHSVIEKGQTVTLRCDPISGHDNLYWYRRVMGKEIKFLLHFVKESKQDESGMPNNRFLAERTGGTYSTLKVQPAELEDSGVYFCASSQVEYEQYFGPGTRLTVT.

This rearrangement joins TRBV6-5 to TRBJ2-7; D call uncertain. The CDR3 spans 14 residues. Germline assignment: CDR1 MNHEY and CDR2 SVGAGI. With 8 bases removed from V and 0 bases from J, the gap between germline ends came to 14 bases. CDR3 in amino acids: CASAPNSHSYEQYF. CDR3 nucleotides: TGTGCCAGCGCCCCGAACTCTCACTCCTACGAGCAGTACTTC.

J is TRBJ1-1 and V is TRBV4-1; D is ambiguous. This CDR3 has 13 amino acids. V was pared by 3 bases and J by 3 bases, with 8 bases between. Germline CDR1 and CDR2: MGHRA and YSYEKL. CDR3 residues: CASSHLIYTEAFF. As DNA, the CDR3 is TGCGCCAGCAGCCATTTAATATACACTGAAGCTTTCTTT.

The chain couples TRBV7-3 to TRBJ2-1; D is perhaps TRBD2 (6 bases). The V end lost 6 bases, the J end lost 7 bases, and 19 bases lay between the germline ends. CDR1 is SGHTA and CDR2 is FQGTGA in the germline V gene. The CDR3 extends over 15 amino acids. Written as DNA, the CDR3 is TGTGCCAGCAGTTTGTTAGCCGGGACTGGAAATGAGCAGTTCTTC. This gives the protein CASSLLAGTGNEQFF. Looking up the rest from reference TRBV7-3 and TRBJ2-1 gives the full variable domain: GAGVSQTPSNKVTEKGKYVELRCDPISGHTALYWYRQSLGQGPEFLIYFQGTGAADDSGLPNDRFFAVRPEGSVSTLKIQRTERGDSAVYLCASSLLAGTGNEQFFGPGTRLTVL.

This sequence joins TRBV7-2 and TRBJ2-5; TRBD2 agrees at 7 bases. J lost 2 bases, V lost 6 bases, and 12 bases had no gene match. Germline CDR1 is SGHTA and CDR2 is FQGNSA. This CDR3 region has 16 residues. The CDR3 sequence is CASSRRASGSQETQYF. The CDR3 DNA follows: TGTGCCAGCAGTCGACGGGCTAGCGGCTCACAAGAGACCCAGTACTTC.

V is TRBV7-2 and J is TRBJ1-2; weak D call: TRBD1 (5 bases). The CDR3 has 15 residues. V was shortened by 3 bases and J by 6 bases, with 17 bases between the two germline ends. CDR1 is SGHTA, CDR2 FQGNSA, per germline. CDR3 DNA sequence: TGTGCCAGCAGCTTGTACCGGGACCCCCCCCATGGCTACACCTTC. It codes for CASSLYRDPPHGYTF.

V and J are TRBV19 and TRBJ2-1; 8 bases map to TRBD2. The germline gives CDR1 LNHDA, CDR2 SQIVND (reference sequence). V was clipped by 6 bases and J by 4 bases; unmatched bases: 11. CDR3 length: 16 amino acids. The CDR3, as DNA: TGTGCCAGTAGAAGAATGGGACTAGGGGCATACAATGAGCAGTTCTTC. Residues: CASRRMGLGAYNEQFF.

This sequence joins TRBV18 and TRBJ1-1; tentative D call: TRBD1 (6 bases). Germline V gives CDR1 KGHSH, CDR2 LQKENI. The CDR3 runs 15 residues. Trimming took off 2 bases at V and 1 base at J, with 11 bases between the two ends. CDR3 region: CASSPNPGANTEAFF. DNA of the CDR3: TGTGCCAGCTCACCAAATCCGGGGGCGAACACTGAAGCTTTCTTT.

This clone was seen a few times. The chain links TRBV10-3 to TRBJ2-1, with D hard to call. V lost 4 bases and J lost 8, with 12 bases in between. The CDR3 runs to 13 residues. Germline CDR1 and CDR2: ENHRY and SYGVKD. The CDR3 bases are TGTGCCATCAGTGCGGCCAATGGGTATGAGCAGTTCTTC. Translated, it gives CAISAANGYEQFF.

The chain recombines TRBV20-1 with TRBJ1-4; D remains ambiguous. The V end lost 6 bases, the J end lost 7 bases, and 9 bases lay between the germline ends. This CDR3 has 11 amino acids. The germline V gene encodes CDR1 DFQATT and CDR2 SNEGSKA (reference sequence). CDR3 sequence (DNA): TGCAGTGCCAAACTCGGTGAAAAACTGTTTTTT. It yields the protein CSAKLGEKLFF.

Of note for this clone: Other DNA variants within this sample encode the same CDR3. The V and J genes are TRBV6-1 and TRBJ1-4; D not resolved. CDR1 is MNHNS and CDR2 is SASEGT in the germline V gene. This CDR3 comprises 14 residues. V lost 6 bases and J lost 8, with 16 bases in between. This CDR3 is CASRSGTADEKLFF. The CDR3 DNA sequence: TGTGCCAGCAGAAGCGGAACTGCTGACGAAAAACTGTTTTTT.

This sequence joins TRBV2 and TRBJ2-3; D uncertain. This CDR3 has 15 amino acids. V lost 0 bases to trimming and J lost 1 base, with 8 bases between them. CDR1 and CDR2 (germline): SNHLY, FYNNEI. CDR3 protein: CASSEARTGTDTQYF. The CDR3 coding sequence is TGTGCCAGCAGTGAAGCACGTACAGGCACAGATACGCAGTATTTT.

The gene calls are TRBV7-2 and TRBJ2-7; perhaps D is TRBD1 or TRBD2 (5 bases each). CDR3 length: 12 amino acids. The V gene lost 4 bases and the J gene lost 5 bases, with 9 bases spanning the gap. The V gene's germline CDR1 is SGHTA and CDR2 FQGNSA. The CDR3 region is CASSYRGHEQYF. CDR3 nucleotides: TGTGCCAGCAGCTACCGGGGCCACGAGCAGTACTTC.